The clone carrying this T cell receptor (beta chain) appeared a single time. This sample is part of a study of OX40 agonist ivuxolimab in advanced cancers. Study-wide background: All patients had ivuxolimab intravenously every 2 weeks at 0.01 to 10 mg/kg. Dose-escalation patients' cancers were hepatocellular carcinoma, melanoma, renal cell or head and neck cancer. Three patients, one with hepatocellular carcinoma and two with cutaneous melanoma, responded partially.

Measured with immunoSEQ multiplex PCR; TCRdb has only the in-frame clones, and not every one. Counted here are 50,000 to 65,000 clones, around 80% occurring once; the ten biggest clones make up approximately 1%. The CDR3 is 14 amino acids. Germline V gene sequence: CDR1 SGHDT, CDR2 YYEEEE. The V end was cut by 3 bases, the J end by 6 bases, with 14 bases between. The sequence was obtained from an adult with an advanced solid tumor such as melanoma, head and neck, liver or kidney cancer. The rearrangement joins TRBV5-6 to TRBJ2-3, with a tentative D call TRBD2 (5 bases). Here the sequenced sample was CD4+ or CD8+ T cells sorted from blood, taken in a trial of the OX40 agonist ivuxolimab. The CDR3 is CASSSLAGKDTQYF. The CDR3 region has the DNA TGTGCCAGCAGCTCTTTGGCGGGCAAGGATACGCAGTATTTT.